The next 15 T cell receptor beta chains were all read from a single sample in a study of OX40 agonist ivuxolimab in advanced cancers. Receptor libraries were prepared by the immunoSEQ multiplex PCR assay. TCRdb re-hosts the immuneACCESS table, in-frame sequences only. Its copies lack some clones; in the studies checked, an unresolved V gene accounts for under half of them, and the cause for the rest is not known. This sample comprises tens of thousands of clones, roughly 81% of them detected only once. The ten largest clones add up to about a sixth of the sample. The sequencing used CD4+ or CD8+ T cells sorted from blood, collected in a trial of the OX40 agonist ivuxolimab. Every receptor here comes from an adult with an advanced solid tumor such as melanoma, head and neck, liver or kidney cancer.

The chain links TRBV11-2 to TRBJ2-5; 7 nucleotides line up with TRBD2. The J call could be wrong; TRBJ2-7 is a better fit for the DNA end. The CDR3 contains 15 residues. From germline, CDR1 is SGHAT and CDR2 FQNNGV. CDR3 region: CASSPTSDITYEQYF. The CDR3 coding sequence is TGTGCCAGCAGCCCCACTAGCGACATAACCTACGAGCAGTACTTC.

In nucleotides, the CDR3 is TGTGCCAGCAGTGCGTTGGGAAAAGAGACCCAGTACTTC. Its protein is CASSALGKETQYF. The V gene is TRBV2, the J gene TRBJ2-5; D gene uncertain. Germline values: CDR1 SNHLY, CDR2 FYNNEI. The CDR3 runs to 13 residues. The V gene lost 4 bases and the J gene lost 3 bases, with 9 bases spanning the gap.

This chain links TRBV11-2 with TRBJ2-5; perhaps TRBD2 as D (5 bases). Germline CDR1 is SGHAT and CDR2 is FQNNGV. The CDR3 has 13 residues. V gave up 0 bases and J gave up 5 bases, with 7 bases separating them. The CDR3 bases are TGTGCCAGCAGCTTAGAGAGAGGGGAGACCCAGTACTTC. It yields the protein CASSLERGETQYF.

The CDR3 bases are TGTGCCAGCAGCAAAGGGGCAGGAGACACCGGGGAGCTGTTTTTT. Protein sequence: CASSKGAGDTGELFF. The chain links TRBV21-1 to TRBJ2-2. TRBV21-1 is shown as a pseudogene. The CDR3 is made up of 15 amino acids.

CDR3 region: CASSPRDSSYEQYF. In nucleotides, the CDR3 is TGTGCCAGCTCACCCCGGGACAGCTCCTACGAGCAGTACTTC. The gene calls are TRBV18 and TRBJ2-7; 7 nucleotides match TRBD1. J gave up 0 bases and V 3 bases, and 2 bases lay outside the gene matches. This CDR3 contains 14 residues. Germline assignment: CDR1 KGHSH and CDR2 LQKENI.

The chain recombines TRBV28 with TRBJ2-5; weak D call: TRBD2 (6 bases). Gene TRBJ2-7 matches the end of the DNA better, so the J call may be wrong. The germline CDR1 and CDR2 sequences are MDHEN and SYDVKM. CDR3 length: 17 residues. The DNA of the CDR3 is TGTGCCAGCACCCTTAGCAACGGGGAGGAGACCTCCTACGAGCAGTACTTC. It codes for CASTLSNGEETSYEQYF.

The rearrangement uses TRBV7-9 and TRBJ2-7, with D unclear. The V end lost 1 base, the J end lost 7 bases, and 11 bases lay between the germline ends. Germline V gene data show CDR1 as SEHNR and CDR2 as FQNEAQ (reference sequence). This CDR3 contains 13 residues. CDR3 region: CASSLDVLQEQYF. CDR3 coding DNA: TGTGCCAGCAGCTTAGACGTCTTACAGGAGCAGTACTTC.

The rearrangement uses TRBV7-9 and TRBJ1-1; D not resolved. The germline V gene encodes CDR1 SEHNR and CDR2 FQNEAQ (reference sequence). The CDR3 runs to 13 residues. Between the trimmed V and J ends, which lost 4 bases and 4 bases, there was a span of 10 bases. The CDR3 is CASSWTGGTEAFF. The CDR3 DNA reads as TGTGCCAGCAGCTGGACCGGCGGCACTGAAGCTTTCTTT.

The gene calls are TRBV6-1 and TRBJ1-6; D is possibly TRBD1 (5 bases). Looked up from germline, CDR1 is MNHNS and CDR2 is SASEGT. CDR3 length: 16 residues. Trimming removed 1 base at V and 8 bases at J, with 15 bases between. This CDR3 is CASSEDRQGGDSPLHF. CDR3 coding DNA: TGTGCCAGCAGTGAAGATAGGCAGGGTGGGGATTCACCCCTCCACTTT.

The chain has TRBV5-5 and TRBJ2-2; no firm D call. With 1 base removed from V and 2 bases from J, the gap between germline ends came to 9 bases. In germline, CDR1 is SGHKS, CDR2 YYEKEE (reference sequence). The CDR3 runs 15 residues. This CDR3 is CASSLYLGNTGELFF. CDR3 DNA: TGTGCCAGCAGCTTGTACCTAGGAAACACCGGGGAGCTGTTTTTT. Filled out from reference TRBV5-5 and TRBJ2-2, the complete variable domain reads DAGVTQSPTHLIKTRGQQVTLRCSPISGHKSVSWYQQVLGQGPQFIFQYYEKEERGRGNFPDRFSARQFPNYSSELNVNALLLGDSALYLCASSLYLGNTGELFFGEGSRLTVL.

This clone was seen a single time. The chain links TRBV5-1 to TRBJ1-3; perhaps TRBD1 as D (5 bases). This CDR3 contains 17 residues. V lost 1 base, J lost 2 bases, and 16 bases lay in between. Looked up from germline, CDR1 is SGHRS and CDR2 is YFSETQ. The CDR3 here is CASSLSGHLRPGNTIYF. CDR3 in DNA: TGCGCCAGCAGCTTGTCAGGGCACCTTCGACCTGGAAACACCATATATTTT.

The chain links TRBV6-5 to TRBJ1-2; D ambiguous. Germline CDR1 is MNHEY and CDR2 is SVGAGI. Trimming pared 4 bases from V and 0 bases from J, leaving 3 bases between. The CDR3 has 12 amino acids. As DNA, the CDR3 is TGTGCCAGCAGTTCCCCTAACTATGGCTACACCTTC. The encoded protein is CASSSPNYGYTF.

The chain has TRBV4-2 and TRBJ2-1, with TRBD2 matching over 14 bases. The CDR3 runs 16 residues. The trim removed 6 bases at V and 10 bases at J, leaving 11 bases unmatched. Germline lookup yields CDR1 LGHNA and CDR2 YNFKEQ. The CDR3 DNA follows: TGTGCCAGCAGGAGGACGGGACTAGCGGGAGACGGAGAGCAGTTCTTC. The encoded protein is CASRRTGLAGDGEQFF.

The V gene is TRBV6-5, the J gene TRBJ1-5; TRBD1 aligns across 9 bases. The CDR3 spans 15 residues. Germline V lookup: CDR1 MNHEY, CDR2 SVGAGI. V was pared by 5 bases and J by 3 bases, with 5 bases of the junction left unmatched. The CDR3 sequence is CASSVDRGTNQPQHF. The CDR3 coding sequence is TGTGCCAGCAGTGTAGACAGGGGGACCAATCAGCCCCAGCATTTT.

This clone was recorded only once. The chain has TRBV6-1 and TRBJ2-3; D unclear. Trimming left V 3 bases short and J 5 bases short, with 18 bases between. This CDR3 is built from 16 residues. Per germline, CDR1 MNHNS and CDR2 SASEGT. CDR3 residues: CASSETPLGIIDTQYF. The DNA for the CDR3 is TGTGCCAGCAGTGAGACCCCGTTGGGGATCATAGATACGCAGTATTTT.